This TCR beta chain was sequenced for a study of OX40 agonist ivuxolimab in advanced cancers. Overall study: Hepatocellular carcinoma, melanoma, renal cell or head and neck cancer affected the dose-escalation patients. Three dose-escalation patients had partial responses: one with hepatocellular carcinoma and two with cutaneous melanoma. Study results and limitations: More expanded clones were found, on average, in CD8+ than in CD4+ T cells. Expanded peripheral T-cell antigen specificity went undetermined.

The CDR3 covers 12 residues. The germline gives CDR1 SNHLY, CDR2 FYNNEI. Between the trimmed V and J ends, which lost 6 bases and 0 bases, there was a span of 5 bases. Of note for this clone: Its antigen is unknown.

Here immunoSEQ multiplex PCR was the method, and the copy in TCRdb shows in-frame clones only, minus some. Among 65,000 to 95,000 clones, approximately 85% were seen once, and the ten largest hold about 6%. Source: CD4+ or CD8+ T cells sorted from blood, taken in a trial of the OX40 agonist ivuxolimab. The chain couples TRBV2 to TRBJ1-1; D not resolved. The TCR originated in an adult with an advanced solid tumor such as melanoma, head and neck, liver or kidney cancer. CDR3 coding DNA: TGTGCCAGCAGATTCCTGAACACTGAAGCTTTCTTT. Its protein product is CASRFLNTEAFF.